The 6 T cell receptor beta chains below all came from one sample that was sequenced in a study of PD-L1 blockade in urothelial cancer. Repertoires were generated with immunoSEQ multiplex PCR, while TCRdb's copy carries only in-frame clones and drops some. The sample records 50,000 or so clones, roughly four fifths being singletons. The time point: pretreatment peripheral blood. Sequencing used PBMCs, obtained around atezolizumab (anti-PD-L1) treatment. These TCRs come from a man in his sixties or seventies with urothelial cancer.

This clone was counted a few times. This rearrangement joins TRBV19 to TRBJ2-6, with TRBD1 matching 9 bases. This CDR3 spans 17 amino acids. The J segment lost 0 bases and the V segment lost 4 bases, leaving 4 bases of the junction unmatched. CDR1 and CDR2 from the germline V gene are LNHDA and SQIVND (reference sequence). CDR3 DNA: TGTGCCAGTAGTACGGACAGGGGCCACTCTGGGGCCAACGTCCTGACTTTC. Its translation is CASSTDRGHSGANVLTF.

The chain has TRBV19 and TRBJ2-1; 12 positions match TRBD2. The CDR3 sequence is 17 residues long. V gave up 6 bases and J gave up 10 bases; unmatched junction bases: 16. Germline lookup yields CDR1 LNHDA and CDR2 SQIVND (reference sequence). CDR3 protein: CASSPGQVKLAGGEQFF. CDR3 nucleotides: TGTGCCAGTAGCCCGGGACAGGTAAAACTAGCGGGGGGCGAGCAGTTCTTC.

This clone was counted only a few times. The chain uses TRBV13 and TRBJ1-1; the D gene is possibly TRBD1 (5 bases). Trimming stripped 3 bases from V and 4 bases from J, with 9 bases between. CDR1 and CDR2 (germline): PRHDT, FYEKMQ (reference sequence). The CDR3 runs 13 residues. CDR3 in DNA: TGTGCCAGCAGCTTGTATGACAGCACTGAAGCTTTCTTT. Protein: CASSLYDSTEAFF.

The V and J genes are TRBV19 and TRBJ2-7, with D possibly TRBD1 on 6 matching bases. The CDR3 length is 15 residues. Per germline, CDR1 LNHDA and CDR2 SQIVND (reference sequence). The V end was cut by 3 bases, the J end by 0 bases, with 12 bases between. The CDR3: CASSMGAWDSYEQYF. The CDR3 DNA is TGTGCCAGTAGTATGGGGGCCTGGGACTCCTACGAGCAGTACTTC.

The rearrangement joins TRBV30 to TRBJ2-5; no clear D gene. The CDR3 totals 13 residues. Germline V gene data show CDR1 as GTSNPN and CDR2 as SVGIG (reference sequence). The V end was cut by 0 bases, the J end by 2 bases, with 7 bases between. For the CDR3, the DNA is TGTGCCTGGAGTGTACTTTCTCAAGAGACCCAGTACTTC. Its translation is CAWSVLSQETQYF. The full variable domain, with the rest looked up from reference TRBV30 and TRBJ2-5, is SQTIHQWPATLVQPVGSPLSLECTVEGTSNPNLYWYRQAAGRGLQLLFYSVGIGQISSEVPQNLSASRPQDRQFILSSKKLLLSDSGFYLCAWSVLSQETQYFGPGTRLLVL.

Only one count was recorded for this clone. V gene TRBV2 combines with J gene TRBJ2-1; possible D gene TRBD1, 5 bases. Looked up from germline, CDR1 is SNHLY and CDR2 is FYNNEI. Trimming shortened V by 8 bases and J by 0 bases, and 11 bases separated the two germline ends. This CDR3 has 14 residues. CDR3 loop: CASQDRSSYNEQFF. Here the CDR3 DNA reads TGTGCCAGCCAAGACAGAAGCTCCTACAATGAGCAGTTCTTC.